This note documents a single T cell receptor (beta chain) sequence. These data originate in a study of T cells in Graves' hyperthyroidism and ophthalmopathy. Researchers barred patients who had uncontrolled infection, other autoimmune disease, pregnancy or lactation. Fresh peripheral blood, approximately 9.1 ml, was the source of the PBMCs. The TCR beta CDR3 regions underwent amplification using RNA transcripts as the source. First-round RT-PCR targeting the TCR CDR3 was performed with the HTBI primer set. TCRdb reprocessed the multiplex PCR reads via MiXCR and lists one record per CDR3 protein. Here the sample spans a few hundred thousand distinct CDR3 sequences, around 25% being singletons. V gave up 7 bases and J gave up 3 bases, with 15 bases separating them. The CDR3 totals 15 residues.

The specimen sequenced was blood. This chain links TRBV12-3 or TRBV12-4 with TRBJ1-4; weak D call: TRBD1 (5 bases). The source is a man between 45 and 60 years old with Graves' hyperthyroidism. The CDR3 DNA sequence: TGTGCCAGCACCCAGGCCGGGGACTCTAATGAAAAACTGTTTTTT. Protein product: CASTQAGDSNEKLFF.